The clone carrying this T cell receptor beta chain occurred once. This CDR3 is 14 amino acids long. V was pared by 3 bases and J by 4 bases, with 10 bases between. The germline V gene has CDR1 MNHNY and CDR2 SVGAGI (reference sequence). Using immunoSEQ multiplex PCR, the repertoire was profiled, and TCRdb retains in-frame clones only, with some absent. The sample contains 500,000 to 850,000 clones, about 90% of which appear only once. The sample originates from a study of shared T cell receptors in the human thymus. The same data also contributed to another study, on human thymus T cells.

The specimen was thymocytes. The TCR was taken from a boy younger than two with a congenital heart defect. The V and J genes are TRBV6-6 and TRBJ2-4; maybe TRBD1 (6 bases). CDR3 bases: TGTGCCAGCAGTTATAGGACAGCGAAAAACATTCAGTACTTC. It specifies CASSYRTAKNIQYF.